The present T cell receptor (beta chain) was sequenced within a study of blood T cell repertoires in COVID-19. Study-wide context: Samples representing acute and convalescent COVID-19 were sourced from the United States, Italy and Spain. PBMCs, B-cell-depleted T cells, or T cells provided the cDNA or gDNA that made up the material.

Allocation to cohorts depended on clinical history reported by the participants. Per the original data handling: Reference gene primer amplification gave estimated nucleated cell counts. Assay: immunoSEQ multiplex PCR; the TCRdb copy retains only in-frame clones and omits some. V and J calls and clone size come straight from that table; D and trimming were deduced from the DNA. The sample lists about 340,000 clones; approximately 86% were seen once. With 0 bases clipped from V and 2 bases from J, the junction kept 7 bases outside the gene matches. The V gene's germline CDR1 is SGHTA and CDR2 FQGTGA. The CDR3 consists of 17 residues.

The TCR sequence derives from a woman in her thirties or forties with acute COVID-19. The material sequenced was PBMCs or T cells enriched from blood (not recorded which). The chain recombines TRBV7-3 with TRBJ1-2; 9 bases are shared with TRBD1. The CDR3 protein is CASSLTVGDRENYGYTF. The DNA for the CDR3 is TGTGCCAGCAGCTTAACGGTGGGGGACAGGGAGAACTATGGCTACACCTTC.